This is a list of T cell receptor beta chains from one sample in a study of beta chain features in type 1 diabetes. Sequenced by immunoSEQ multiplex PCR; TCRdb stores in-frame clones only, minus some. The sample lists about 350,000 clones, less than 20% occurring once. The sequenced sample was naive CD4+ T cells from blood. Receptors were obtained from a woman younger than 35 in good health. The CDR3 runs from the conserved cysteine through the conserved F or W. D genes are given only for firm matches. Clone size is not always given. Where it is, it says once, few, many or a class for expanded clones.

V gene: TRBV25-1; D gene: TRBD1; clone size: few; CDR3 length: 13; J gene: TRBJ1-1; CDR3 DNA: TGTGCCAGCAGGGGACAGGTAGGAACTGAAGCTTTCTTT; CDR3 protein: CASRGQVGTEAFF
V gene: TRBV6-1; D gene: TRBD2; clone size: few; CDR3 length: 15; J gene: TRBJ2-3; CDR3 DNA: TGTGCCAGCAGTGAACGGAGCGGGAGTACAGATACGCAGTATTTT; CDR3 protein: CASSERSGSTDTQYF
V gene: TRBV29-1; D gene: NA; clone size: NA; CDR3 length: 13; J gene: TRBJ1-2; CDR3 DNA: TGCAGCGTTGATAGGGGGTCTAACTATGGCTACACCTTC; CDR3 protein: CSVDRGSNYGYTF
V gene: TRBV18; D gene: NA; clone size: few; CDR3 length: 14; J gene: TRBJ2-3; CDR3 DNA: TGTGCCAGCTCACCATCCGCTGCGGGTCCGACGCAGTATTTT; CDR3 protein: CASSPSAAGPTQYF
V gene: TRBV30; D gene: TRBD1; clone size: NA; CDR3 length: 16; J gene: TRBJ1-4; CDR3 DNA: TGTGCCTGTGGCCCTGATACGGGACAGGAGAGGGAAAAACTGTTTTTT; CDR3 protein: CACGPDTGQEREKLFF
V gene: TRBV25-1; D gene: TRBD1; clone size: NA; CDR3 length: 14; J gene: TRBJ1-2; CDR3 DNA: TGTGCCAGCACCCAGGGACAGGGCGACTATGGCTACACCTTC; CDR3 protein: CASTQGQGDYGYTF
V gene: TRBV7-2; D gene: TRBD2; clone size: NA; CDR3 length: 14; J gene: TRBJ2-7; CDR3 DNA: TGTGCCAGCAGCGGGACTAGCGGGGGATACGAGCAGTACTTC; CDR3 protein: CASSGTSGGYEQYF
V gene: TRBV29-1; D gene: NA; clone size: once; CDR3 length: 14; J gene: TRBJ1-5; CDR3 DNA: TGCAGCGTGTCGGAGGGGGGGGGCTTTCAGCCCCAGCATTTT; CDR3 protein: CSVSEGGGFQPQHF
V gene: TRBV10-3; D gene: NA; clone size: NA; CDR3 length: 14; J gene: TRBJ2-5; CDR3 DNA: TGTGCCATCAGACCGGGACACAACCAAGAGACCCAGTACTTC; CDR3 protein: CAIRPGHNQETQYF
V gene: TRBV7-2; D gene: TRBD2; clone size: few; CDR3 length: 14; J gene: TRBJ2-3; CDR3 DNA: TGTGCCAGCAGCTCGGGGACTAGCAGGGATACGCAGTATTTT; CDR3 protein: CASSSGTSRDTQYF
V gene: TRBV5-1; D gene: TRBD2; clone size: NA; CDR3 length: 16; J gene: TRBJ2-2; CDR3 DNA: TGCGCCAGCAGCACCGGACTAGCGGGAAACACCGGGGAGCTGTTTTTT; CDR3 protein: CASSTGLAGNTGELFF
V gene: TRBV30; D gene: TRBD2; clone size: NA; CDR3 length: 16; J gene: TRBJ2-3; CDR3 DNA: TGTGCCTGGAGTGCCCTGACTAGCGGGAGCACAGATACGCAGTATTTT; CDR3 protein: CAWSALTSGSTDTQYF
V gene: TRBV18; D gene: NA; clone size: NA; CDR3 length: 14; J gene: TRBJ2-1; CDR3 DNA: TGTGCCAGCTCACCACCAGCCTCCCGGGGTGAGCAGTTCTTC; CDR3 protein: CASSPPASRGEQFF
V gene: TRBV5-6; D gene: NA; clone size: few; CDR3 length: 12; J gene: TRBJ1-1; CDR3 DNA: TGTGCCAGCAGCAAGCCGGGTACTGAAGCTTTCTTT; CDR3 protein: CASSKPGTEAFF
V gene: TRBV2; D gene: TRBD2; clone size: NA; CDR3 length: 13; J gene: TRBJ2-7; CDR3 DNA: TGTGCCAGCACGGCGGGAGGGCCCTACGAGCAGTACTTC; CDR3 protein: CASTAGGPYEQYF
V gene: TRBV18; D gene: TRBD1; clone size: NA; CDR3 length: 12; J gene: TRBJ1-1; CDR3 DNA: TGTGCCAGCTCACCCGAAGGAGACAGGGCTATTTTT; CDR3 protein: CASSPEGDRAIF
V gene: TRBV7-3; D gene: TRBD1; clone size: NA; CDR3 length: 15; J gene: TRBJ1-1; CDR3 DNA: TGTGCCAGCAGGCCATCGACAGGGCCGAACACTGAAGCTTTCTTT; CDR3 protein: CASRPSTGPNTEAFF
V gene: TRBV5-1; D gene: TRBD2; clone size: NA; CDR3 length: 15; J gene: TRBJ2-1; CDR3 DNA: TGCGCCAGCAGCTGGACTAGCGGGGGAGTCAATGAGCAGTTCTTC; CDR3 protein: CASSWTSGGVNEQFF
V gene: TRBV5-1; D gene: NA; clone size: few; CDR3 length: 15; J gene: TRBJ1-1; CDR3 DNA: TGCGCCAGCAGCTTGAGAGGGTTAGGGAACACTGAAGCTTTCTTT; CDR3 protein: CASSLRGLGNTEAFF
V gene: TRBV5-1; D gene: NA; clone size: NA; CDR3 length: 12; J gene: TRBJ2-3; CDR3 DNA: TGCGCCAGCAGCGATCCCGGGGGAACGCAGTATTTT; CDR3 protein: CASSDPGGTQYF
V gene: TRBV2; D gene: NA; clone size: few; CDR3 length: 13; J gene: TRBJ1-3; CDR3 DNA: TGTGCCAGCAGACAGGACGGTGGAAACACCATATATTTT; CDR3 protein: CASRQDGGNTIYF
V gene: TRBV9; D gene: TRBD2; clone size: few; CDR3 length: 16; J gene: TRBJ2-1; CDR3 DNA: TGTGCCAGCAGCGTAGGAGGCGGGAGGGCTGGGAATGAGCAGTTCTTC; CDR3 protein: CASSVGGGRAGNEQFF
V gene: TRBV7-9; D gene: NA; clone size: few; CDR3 length: 13; J gene: TRBJ1-2; CDR3 DNA: TGTGCCAGCAGCCTTACAGGGACGCGGGGCTACACCTTC; CDR3 protein: CASSLTGTRGYTF
V gene: TRBV2; D gene: NA; clone size: few; CDR3 length: 14; J gene: TRBJ2-3; CDR3 DNA: TGTGCCAGCAGTTACGCCCGACTAGCAGATACGCAGTATTTT; CDR3 protein: CASSYARLADTQYF
V gene: TRBV20-1; D gene: NA; clone size: few; CDR3 length: 10; J gene: TRBJ2-1; CDR3 DNA: TGCAGTGCTCGACGGGATGAGCAGTTCTTC; CDR3 protein: CSARRDEQFF
V gene: TRBV6-1; D gene: NA; clone size: NA; CDR3 length: 14; J gene: TRBJ1-5; CDR3 DNA: TGTGCCAGCAGTGGGCAGGGTGGGGTTCAGCCCCAGCATTTT; CDR3 protein: CASSGQGGVQPQHF
V gene: TRBV4-1; D gene: NA; clone size: NA; CDR3 length: 14; J gene: TRBJ1-2; CDR3 DNA: TGCGCCAGCAGCCAAGACAGGGTACCCTATGGCTACACCTTC; CDR3 protein: CASSQDRVPYGYTF
V gene: TRBV4-2; D gene: TRBD2; clone size: NA; CDR3 length: 15; J gene: TRBJ2-7; CDR3 DNA: TGTGCCAGCAGCCAAGCTAGCGGGAGGGCCTACGAGCAGTACTTC; CDR3 protein: CASSQASGRAYEQYF
V gene: TRBV7-9; D gene: TRBD2; clone size: NA; CDR3 length: 16; J gene: TRBJ2-1; CDR3 DNA: TGTGCCAGCAGCCCGCGGGGAGCGGGGGAGTACAATGAGCAGTTCTTC; CDR3 protein: CASSPRGAGEYNEQFF
V gene: TRBV18; D gene: NA; clone size: few; CDR3 length: 14; J gene: TRBJ2-5; CDR3 DNA: TGTGCCAGCTCACCCCCCGCCTATCAAGAGACCCAGTACTTC; CDR3 protein: CASSPPAYQETQYF
V gene: TRBV19; D gene: TRBD1; clone size: few; CDR3 length: 14; J gene: TRBJ2-7; CDR3 DNA: TGTGCCACCTCACACCCGGGACAGCGGTACGAGCAGTACTTC; CDR3 protein: CATSHPGQRYEQYF
V gene: TRBV25-1; D gene: TRBD1; clone size: NA; CDR3 length: 13; J gene: TRBJ2-7; CDR3 DNA: TGTGCCAGCAGTTCGGACAGGGGGCACGAGCAGTACTTC; CDR3 protein: CASSSDRGHEQYF
V gene: TRBV7-9; D gene: NA; clone size: NA; CDR3 length: 14; J gene: TRBJ2-1; CDR3 DNA: TGTGCCAGCAGCTTAGCCCAGTTTGTCAATGAGCAGTTCTTC; CDR3 protein: CASSLAQFVNEQFF
V gene: TRBV7-9; D gene: NA; clone size: few; CDR3 length: 15; J gene: TRBJ2-6; CDR3 DNA: TGTGCCAGCAGCCTCAGGGGGGCTGGGGCCAACGTCCTGACTTTC; CDR3 protein: CASSLRGAGANVLTF
V gene: TRBV25-1; D gene: NA; clone size: NA; CDR3 length: 14; J gene: TRBJ2-4; CDR3 DNA: TGTGCCAGCAGTGAAGTGGGGGCCAGAAACATTCAGTACTTC; CDR3 protein: CASSEVGARNIQYF
V gene: TRBV2; D gene: NA; clone size: few; CDR3 length: 14; J gene: TRBJ1-1; CDR3 DNA: TGTGCCAGCAGTGTGCACAGACAGAACACTGAAGCTTTCTTT; CDR3 protein: CASSVHRQNTEAFF
V gene: TRBV9; D gene: TRBD2; clone size: NA; CDR3 length: 15; J gene: TRBJ2-5; CDR3 DNA: TGTGCCAGCGGAGGGGCTAGCGGGGGGATGGAGACCCAGTACTTC; CDR3 protein: CASGGASGGMETQYF
V gene: TRBV5-4; D gene: TRBD2; clone size: few; CDR3 length: 15; J gene: TRBJ2-1; CDR3 DNA: TGTGCCAGCAGCCGGGGGGATAGCTCCTACAATGAGCAGTTCTTC; CDR3 protein: CASSRGDSSYNEQFF
V gene: TRBV5-4; D gene: TRBD1; clone size: NA; CDR3 length: 16; J gene: TRBJ1-1; CDR3 DNA: TGTGCCAGCAGCCCGCCTGAGGGCAGGGGGCTAACTGAAGCTTTCTTT; CDR3 protein: CASSPPEGRGLTEAFF
V gene: TRBV4-3; D gene: TRBD2; clone size: few; CDR3 length: 18; J gene: TRBJ2-5; CDR3 DNA: TGCGCCAGCAGCCAAGAACTAGCGGGGGGGCCCACCGTCGAGACCCAGTACTTC; CDR3 protein: CASSQELAGGPTVETQYF